These T cell receptor beta chains were read from a single sample in a study of response to subunit inactivated influenza vaccine. TCRdb processed the RT-PCR reads anew with MiXCR; each CDR3 protein has one entry. Among around 580,000 distinct CDR3 sequences listed, about 11% were seen once. Sequenced here: PBMCs from blood, sampled on the day of vaccination. These receptors originate from a man between 50 and 59 years old who received an inactivated influenza vaccine. Each CDR3 is given with its conserved first and last residue. A D gene is named only where the DNA matches it firmly. Expanded clones are given a class, and other clones once, few, many or no size at all.

clone size	J gene	D gene	V gene	CDR3 DNA	CDR3 protein
-	TRBJ2-7	TRBD1	TRBV5-1	TGCGCCAGCAGCGACCGGGACAGGGGTCCTTACGAGCAGTACTTC	CASSDRDRGPYEQYF
many	TRBJ1-5	-	TRBV12-3/TRBV12-4	TGTGCCAGCAGTTTAGGGGCAGGGGGCAATCAGCCCCAGCATTTT	CASSLGAGGNQPQHF
few	TRBJ2-2	TRBD2	TRBV4-2	TGTGCCAGCAGCCAAGAGACGGCGGGAGGGGACACCGGGGAGCTGTTTTTT	CASSQETAGGDTGELFF
-	TRBJ2-1	-	TRBV5-1	TGCGCCAGCAGCTCGATTTACAGCTTAGCGGCACAGCAGTTCTTC	CASSSIYSLAAQQFF
few	TRBJ2-7	-	TRBV20-1	TGCAGTTTTACCAGGGGTTCTGGCTACGAGCAGTACTTC	CSFTRGSGYEQYF
few	TRBJ2-1	-	TRBV28	TGTGCCAGCAGTTCCCCGGACGGGGGCTCCTACAATGAGCAGTTCTTC	CASSSPDGGSYNEQFF
many	TRBJ1-6	-	TRBV3-1	TGTGCCAGCAGCCAGGGCAGAAATTCACCCCTCCACTTT	CASSQGRNSPLHF
many	TRBJ2-3	-	TRBV11-2	TGTGCCAGCAGCTTATTAGTGTCAGATACGCAGTATTTT	CASSLLVSDTQYF
few	TRBJ2-7	TRBD2	TRBV12-3/TRBV12-4	TGTGCCAGCAGCCGTCTAGCGGGGGGGGCGTACTTC	CASSRLAGGAYF
many	TRBJ2-1	TRBD2	TRBV24-1	TGTGCCACCAGTTTAGGACTAGCGGTTTACAATGAGCAGTTCTTC	CATSLGLAVYNEQFF